These T cell receptor beta chains were read from a single sample in a study of cytomegalovirus exposure and HLA in healthy donors. Only in-frame clones appear in the TCRdb table, and some are missing; sequencing was by immunoSEQ multiplex PCR. The sample lists under 200,000 clones, 68% seen once, with around 4.3% in the top ten. The sequenced sample consisted of PBMCs. Receptors were obtained from a woman under 30 in good health and CMV-seropositive. Both conserved end residues are part of each CDR3. A D gene is named only where the DNA matches it firmly. Size is omitted from some rows. Given values are once, few, many or a class for expanded clones.

v_call: TRBV9
clone_size: -
d_call: TRBD2
j_call: TRBJ2-3
cdr3_nt: TGTGCCAGCAGCGCCTTTAGCGGGGGGGCGGATACGCAGTATTTT
cdr3_aa: CASSAFSGGADTQYF

v_call: TRBV6-1
clone_size: -
d_call: TRBD2
j_call: TRBJ2-3
cdr3_nt: TGTGCCAGCAGTGAAGTTGAGCGGGAGTGGGTTAGCACAGATACGCAGTATTTT
cdr3_aa: CASSEVEREWVSTDTQYF

v_call: TRBV5-1
clone_size: -
d_call: TRBD1
j_call: TRBJ1-1
cdr3_nt: TGCGCCAGCAGCCTTCTCCAGGGGGGTTGGTGCACTGAAGCTTTCTTT
cdr3_aa: CASSLLQGGWCTEAFF

v_call: TRBV5-6
clone_size: -
d_call: -
j_call: TRBJ1-2
cdr3_nt: TGTGCCAGCAGCGACGGGACTCAGTATGGCTACACCTTC
cdr3_aa: CASSDGTQYGYTF

v_call: TRBV5-5
clone_size: few
d_call: TRBD2
j_call: TRBJ2-5
cdr3_nt: TGTGCCAGCAGCCCGGGGGGGCGGGAGACCCAGTACTTC
cdr3_aa: CASSPGGRETQYF

v_call: TRBV5-6
clone_size: -
d_call: TRBD2
j_call: TRBJ2-7
cdr3_nt: TGTGCCAGCAGGTTTGCGGGGGGTTGGGCCTACGAGCAGTACTTC
cdr3_aa: CASRFAGGWAYEQYF

v_call: TRBV18
clone_size: -
d_call: -
j_call: TRBJ2-7
cdr3_nt: TGTGCCAGCTCACCACAAAGAGACGAGCAGTACTTC
cdr3_aa: CASSPQRDEQYF

v_call: TRBV6-1
clone_size: -
d_call: -
j_call: TRBJ1-5
cdr3_nt: TGTGCCAGCAGTGAGGGACTGAACCCCCGCCAGCCCCAGCATTTT
cdr3_aa: CASSEGLNPRQPQHF

v_call: TRBV2
clone_size: -
d_call: -
j_call: TRBJ1-6
cdr3_nt: TGTGCCAGCAGTGAACTGGGAGGGGCGAGACCCCTCCACTTT
cdr3_aa: CASSELGGARPLHF

v_call: TRBV7-9
clone_size: -
d_call: -
j_call: TRBJ2-3
cdr3_nt: TGTGCCAGCAGCCCGGTGGCAGGTTCTAGCACAGATACGCAGTATTTT
cdr3_aa: CASSPVAGSSTDTQYF

v_call: TRBV6-5
clone_size: few
d_call: -
j_call: TRBJ1-4
cdr3_nt: TGTGCCAGCAGTTACTCGACGCAGGGTATTTCTGAAAAACTGTTTTTT
cdr3_aa: CASSYSTQGISEKLFF

v_call: TRBV4-1
clone_size: -
d_call: TRBD2
j_call: TRBJ2-7
cdr3_nt: TGCGCCAGCAGCCTGGTCCCTAGCGGGAGTCATCACGAGCAGTACTTC
cdr3_aa: CASSLVPSGSHHEQYF

v_call: TRBV18
clone_size: -
d_call: TRBD2
j_call: TRBJ2-5
cdr3_nt: TGTGCCAGCTCACCGCCTAGCGGCAGAAAGACCCAGTACTTC
cdr3_aa: CASSPPSGRKTQYF

v_call: TRBV5-1
clone_size: -
d_call: TRBD2
j_call: TRBJ2-1
cdr3_nt: TGCGCCAGCAGAGTTGGGGGGTCTACTAGCGGCCTCCAGTTCTTC
cdr3_aa: CASRVGGSTSGLQFF

v_call: TRBV15
clone_size: -
d_call: -
j_call: TRBJ2-7
cdr3_nt: TGTGCCACCAGCAGGTTCAAGGGGGAAGGCCACGAGCAGTACTTC
cdr3_aa: CATSRFKGEGHEQYF

v_call: TRBV11-2
clone_size: -
d_call: -
j_call: TRBJ1-1
cdr3_nt: TGTGCCAGCAGCTTACCACAGCTGAACACTGAAGCTTTCTTT
cdr3_aa: CASSLPQLNTEAFF

v_call: TRBV18
clone_size: -
d_call: TRBD2
j_call: TRBJ2-1
cdr3_nt: TGTGCCAGCTCACCGGGTAGCGGGGCGTCATACAATGAGCAGTTCTTC
cdr3_aa: CASSPGSGASYNEQFF

v_call: TRBV14
clone_size: -
d_call: TRBD2
j_call: TRBJ2-1
cdr3_nt: TGTGCCAGCAGCTTGAACCTAGCGGGAGGGCCCTATCTCACCGATGAGCAGTTCTTC
cdr3_aa: CASSLNLAGGPYLTDEQFF

v_call: TRBV7-3
clone_size: -
d_call: -
j_call: TRBJ2-3
cdr3_nt: TGTGCCAGCAAGTTCGCGGGTGCAGATACGCAGTATTTT
cdr3_aa: CASKFAGADTQYF

v_call: TRBV5-4
clone_size: -
d_call: -
j_call: TRBJ1-6
cdr3_nt: TGTGCCAGCAGCTTGGAGGGGGGGATTCTCCACTTT
cdr3_aa: CASSLEGGILHF

v_call: TRBV29-1
clone_size: few
d_call: TRBD2
j_call: TRBJ2-1
cdr3_nt: TGCAGCGTTGGGACGACTAGCGGGGCCGGTGAGCAGTTCTTC
cdr3_aa: CSVGTTSGAGEQFF

v_call: TRBV30
clone_size: -
d_call: TRBD2
j_call: TRBJ2-1
cdr3_nt: TGTGCCTGGGCTGGACTAGCGGCCTACAATGAGCAGTTCTTC
cdr3_aa: CAWAGLAAYNEQFF

v_call: TRBV25-1
clone_size: few
d_call: -
j_call: TRBJ2-7
cdr3_nt: TGTGCCAGCAGTGTGGGGGGGCTGGGGCAGTACTTC
cdr3_aa: CASSVGGLGQYF

v_call: TRBV10-3
clone_size: -
d_call: TRBD2
j_call: TRBJ2-1
cdr3_nt: TGTGCCATCAGTGAGTCCTCCGGGACTAGCGGGGGCAGCTCCTACAATGAGCAGTTCTTC
cdr3_aa: CAISESSGTSGGSSYNEQFF

v_call: TRBV25-1
clone_size: few
d_call: TRBD1
j_call: TRBJ1-3
cdr3_nt: TGTGCCAGCAGCCCCACCGACAGGGCTGGAAACACCATATATTTT
cdr3_aa: CASSPTDRAGNTIYF

v_call: TRBV18
clone_size: once
d_call: -
j_call: TRBJ1-2
cdr3_nt: TGTGCCAGCTCACCTCAGGGAAACTCTAACTATGGCTACACCTTC
cdr3_aa: CASSPQGNSNYGYTF

v_call: TRBV2
clone_size: -
d_call: TRBD1
j_call: TRBJ2-3
cdr3_nt: TGTGCCAGCAGTGCCCTGGACAGGGGGGCGGGAGATACGCAGTATTTT
cdr3_aa: CASSALDRGAGDTQYF

v_call: TRBV2
clone_size: -
d_call: TRBD1
j_call: TRBJ2-7
cdr3_nt: TGTGCCAGCAGTGCACAGGGGCAATCCTACGAGCAGTACTTC
cdr3_aa: CASSAQGQSYEQYF

v_call: TRBV28
clone_size: -
d_call: TRBD1
j_call: TRBJ2-1
cdr3_nt: TGTGCCAGCAGTCGCAGGACAGGACAGTTCTTC
cdr3_aa: CASSRRTGQFF

v_call: TRBV7-9
clone_size: -
d_call: -
j_call: TRBJ1-3
cdr3_nt: TGTGCCAGCAGCTTATTCGGGGAAGCTGGAAACACCATATATTTT
cdr3_aa: CASSLFGEAGNTIYF

v_call: TRBV4-1
clone_size: -
d_call: TRBD2
j_call: TRBJ2-7
cdr3_nt: TGCGCCAGCAGCCAAGGCGTAAGGACTAGCGGCTCCTACGAGCAGTACTTC
cdr3_aa: CASSQGVRTSGSYEQYF

v_call: TRBV27
clone_size: -
d_call: TRBD1
j_call: TRBJ2-6
cdr3_nt: TGTGCCAGCAGCCGGGACAGGACTCTCTCTGGGGCCAACGTCCTGACTTTC
cdr3_aa: CASSRDRTLSGANVLTF